Each of the 25 T cell receptor beta chains below was sequenced from the same sample in a study of CD8+ T cells in alopecia areata. Extracted RNA was reverse transcribed, and the resulting cDNA served as sequencing template. The protocol was immunoSEQ multiplex PCR, while the TCRdb copy is restricted to in-frame clones and leaves out a portion. The table has 150,000 to 200,000 clones, around 57% seen once. Sequencing was carried out using CD4+ T cells sorted from blood. The receptors come from a human donor in good health.

The V call is TRBV29-1, the J call TRBJ1-5; no clear D. The V gene lost 4 bases and the J gene lost 3 bases, with 7 bases spanning the gap. This CDR3 is built from 12 residues. Germline lookup yields CDR1 SQVTM and CDR2 ANQGSEA. In DNA, the CDR3 is TGCAGCGTTGTACTTCCCAATCAGCCCCAGCATTTT. Amino acid sequence: CSVVLPNQPQHF.

The V call is TRBV2, the J call TRBJ2-3; D is perhaps TRBD1 (7 bases). Trimming removed 7 bases from V and 4 bases from J, with 9 bases in between. The germline gives CDR1 SNHLY, CDR2 FYNNEI. The CDR3 runs to 12 residues. In DNA form, the CDR3 reads TGTGCCAGCATCAGGGGGGCAGATACGCAGTATTTT. Its protein product is CASIRGADTQYF.

This clone was detected only a few times. The chain's CDR3 is CAWSDRRIRQFF. The DNA for the CDR3 is TGTGCCTGGAGTGATCGGAGGATACGGCAGTTCTTC. The V call is TRBV30, the J call TRBJ2-1; possible D gene TRBD2, 5 bases. The CDR3 extends over 12 amino acids. V shed 1 base and J shed 12 bases, with 13 bases lying between them. The germline V gene encodes CDR1 GTSNPN and CDR2 SVGIG (reference sequence).

This clone was recorded a few times. The chain uses TRBV25-1 and TRBJ2-4; 9 bases are shared with TRBD2. This CDR3 region has 16 residues. J lost 3 bases, V lost 4 bases, and 7 bases had no gene match. Germline V gene lookup returns CDR1 MGHDK and CDR2 SYGVNS. CDR3 bases: TGTGCCAGCAGTGCGGCGGGAGGGCCTGACAAAAACATTCAGTACTTC. It encodes CASSAAGGPDKNIQYF.

This chain joins TRBV2 and TRBJ2-6, with 9 bases fitting TRBD1. Germline CDR1 and CDR2: SNHLY and FYNNEI. J lost 0 bases, V lost 6 bases, and 9 bases had no gene match. This CDR3 comprises 18 residues. CDR3 DNA: TGTGCCAGCAGAAGAACAGGGGGCCGTTTCTCTGGGGCCAACGTCCTGACTTTC. Residues: CASRRTGGRFSGANVLTF. The whole variable domain, remainder taken from reference TRBV2 and TRBJ2-6, is EPEVTQTPSHQVTQMGQEVILRCVPISNHLYFYWYRQILGQKVEFLVSFYNNEISEKSEIFDDQFSVERPDGSNFTLKIRSTKLEDSAMYFCASRRTGGRFSGANVLTFGAGSRLTVL.

This clone has only a few counts. The same CDR3 can be traced to other DNA sequences in this sample. This chain uses TRBV7-2 with TRBJ2-5; either TRBD1 or TRBD2 may fit D (6 bases each). The length of the CDR3 is 14 residues. Trimming pared 0 bases from V and 4 bases from J, leaving 9 bases between. The germline V gene encodes CDR1 SGHTA and CDR2 FQGNSA. CDR3 amino acids: CASSLAGGGETQYF. The DNA of the CDR3 is TGTGCCAGCAGCTTAGCCGGGGGCGGAGAGACCCAGTACTTC.

The chain recombines TRBV29-1 with TRBJ2-7; 7 bases map to TRBD2. Germline values: CDR1 SQVTM, CDR2 ANQGSEA. The length of the CDR3 is 12 residues. Trimming took 5 bases from V and 0 from J; bases not matched to a gene: 1. This CDR3 reads CSVSSGSYEQYF. For the CDR3, the DNA is TGCAGCGTTTCTAGCGGCTCCTACGAGCAGTACTTC.

In this sample, this clone turned up a few times. The chain combines TRBV4-2 with TRBJ2-1; 7 bases match TRBD2. CDR1 and CDR2 from the germline V gene are LGHNA and YNFKEQ. The CDR3 covers 15 residues. V dropped 4 bases and J dropped 7; count of bases not matched to a gene: 10. CDR3 nucleotide sequence: TGTGCCAGCAGCCCATCTCCGGGAGGCTCAAATGAGCAGTTCTTC. The encoded protein is CASSPSPGGSNEQFF.

The chain joins TRBV2 to TRBJ1-2; D is undetermined. The CDR3 is made up of 13 amino acids. Germline CDR1 SNHLY, CDR2 FYNNEI. V was trimmed by 4 bases and J by 3 bases, leaving 9 bases between them. The CDR3 is CASSVRKDYGYTF. In DNA form, the CDR3 reads TGTGCCAGCAGTGTACGAAAAGACTATGGCTACACCTTC. The whole variable domain, filled in from reference TRBV2 and TRBJ1-2, reads EPEVTQTPSHQVTQMGQEVILRCVPISNHLYFYWYRQILGQKVEFLVSFYNNEISEKSEIFDDQFSVERPDGSNFTLKIRSTKLEDSAMYFCASSVRKDYGYTFGSGTRLTVV.

The J gene is TRBJ2-2, the V gene TRBV29-1; D remains unclear. Germline V gene data show CDR1 as SQVTM and CDR2 as ANQGSEA. The CDR3 extends over 14 amino acids. Trimming shortened V by 3 bases and J by 4 bases, and 12 bases separated the two germline ends. The CDR3: CSVDSSTLTGELFF. Here the CDR3 DNA reads TGCAGCGTTGACTCCAGTACGCTCACCGGGGAGCTGTTTTTT.

The CDR3 spells CASSLASQETQYF. Here the CDR3 DNA reads TGTGCCAGCAGCTTAGCTTCCCAAGAGACCCAGTACTTC. The gene calls are TRBV5-4 and TRBJ2-5; D gene ambiguous. Germline loops: CDR1 SGHNT, CDR2 YYREEE (reference sequence). V lost 2 bases to trimming and J lost 1 base, with 6 bases between them. The CDR3 consists of 13 residues.

This chain joins TRBV27 and TRBJ2-7; the match to TRBD2 covers 7 bases. After removal of 5 bases from V and 2 bases from J, the junction contained 9 bases not matched to a gene. Germline V gene lookup returns CDR1 MNHEY and CDR2 SMNVEV (reference sequence). The CDR3 consists of 15 residues. The CDR3 coding sequence is TGTGCCAGCAGTCCAGGGAGGGAAAGGGCCTACGAGCAGTACTTC. Its translation is CASSPGRERAYEQYF.

This clone has just a few counts. The chain couples TRBV4-1 to TRBJ2-3; 7 nucleotides match TRBD2. CDR3 size: 16 residues. The germline CDR1 and CDR2 sequences are MGHRA and YSYEKL. The V gene end was trimmed by 2 bases and the J gene end by 6 bases; junction bases not matched to a gene: 11. The CDR3: CASSQHMGLPPDTQYF. CDR3 DNA sequence: TGCGCCAGCAGCCAACATATGGGACTACCACCGGATACGCAGTATTTT.

The gene calls are TRBV30 and TRBJ1-1; weak D call: TRBD1 (5 bases). The length of the CDR3 is 13 residues. Trimming took 4 bases from V and 1 from J, leaving 10 bases between them. Looked up from germline, CDR1 is GTSNPN and CDR2 is SVGIG (reference sequence). CDR3 residues: CAWMHRRNTEAFF. In nucleotides, the CDR3 is TGTGCCTGGATGCACAGGAGGAACACTGAAGCTTTCTTT.

There are a few counts of this clone. The rearrangement joins TRBV30 to TRBJ2-1; D is unresolved. CDR1 GTSNPN and CDR2 SVGIG come from the germline V gene (reference sequence). CDR3 length equals 8 residues. The V gene lost 7 bases and the J gene lost 10 bases, with 5 bases spanning the gap. The CDR3 here is CALSEQFF. CDR3 sequence (DNA): TGTGCCTTATCCGAGCAGTTCTTC.

The sample holds a few counts of this clone. The chain links TRBV28 to TRBJ1-5; TRBD1 matches at 10 bases. The CDR3 length is 16 residues. The germline CDR1 and CDR2 sequences are MDHEN and SYDVKM. J gave up 6 bases and V 6 bases, and 11 bases lay outside the gene matches. CDR3 nucleotides: TGTGCCAGCAGGGCGTCCGGGACAGGGGCGTCTCAGCCCCAGCATTTT. Encoded protein: CASRASGTGASQPQHF.

The chain has TRBV5-6 and TRBJ2-3; D not resolved. CDR3 length equals 12 residues. Per the germline V gene, CDR1 is SGHDT and CDR2 is YYEEEE. V shed 1 base and J shed 4 bases, with 4 bases lying between them. Here the CDR3 DNA reads TGTGCCAGCAGCTTGACGGCAGATACGCAGTATTTT. It yields the protein CASSLTADTQYF.

The chain carries TRBV29-1 and TRBJ2-6; 9 nucleotides match TRBD1. Germline CDR1 SQVTM, CDR2 ANQGSEA. V lost 6 bases, J lost 0 bases, and 6 bases stayed unmatched. There are 16 residues in the CDR3. The DNA of the CDR3 is TGCAGCGTGTGGGACAGGGAGGACTCTGGGGCCAACGTCCTGACTTTC. Protein: CSVWDREDSGANVLTF.

J is TRBJ1-5 and V is TRBV14; D not resolved. V lost 3 bases to trimming and J lost 5 bases, with 11 bases between them. Germline V gives CDR1 SGHDN, CDR2 FVKESK. The CDR3 is 14 amino acids. The CDR3: CASSQGGSYQPQHF. CDR3 nucleotides: TGTGCCAGCAGCCAGGGCGGGAGCTATCAGCCCCAGCATTTT.

This clone was counted a few times. The genes are TRBV29-1 and TRBJ2-5; 7 positions agree with TRBD2. The V gene end was trimmed by 8 bases and the J gene end by 2 bases; junction bases not matched to a gene: 14. The CDR3 is 15 amino acids. CDR1 is SQVTM, CDR2 ANQGSEA, per germline. CDR3 DNA sequence: TGCAGCTTTATATCTGGGGCTAGCGGACAAGAGACCCAGTACTTC. Translation gives CSFISGASGQETQYF.

A single count supports this clone. The chain carries TRBV6-1 and TRBJ2-7; D is possibly TRBD1 or TRBD2 (5 bases each). The V gene lost 3 bases and the J gene lost 4 bases, with 13 bases spanning the gap. In germline, CDR1 is MNHNS, CDR2 SASEGT. The CDR3 is 14 amino acids. The CDR3 DNA sequence: TGTGCCAGCAGTGATAGAGGGGAGCGGTACGAGCAGTACTTC. It specifies CASSDRGERYEQYF.

The chain is built from TRBV6-1 and TRBJ1-5, with unresolved D. CDR3 length: 12 amino acids. V lost 7 bases to trimming and J lost 2 bases, with 6 bases between them. The germline V gene has CDR1 MNHNS and CDR2 SASEGT. The DNA for the CDR3 is TGTGCCAGCAAAGGACGCAATCAGCCCCAGCATTTT. Amino acids: CASKGRNQPQHF.

This clone turned up a few times. This chain uses TRBV5-6 with TRBJ2-3, with 8 nucleotides matching TRBD1. The V gene end was trimmed by 2 bases and the J gene end by 2 bases; junction bases not matched to a gene: 4. This CDR3 has 15 amino acids. CDR1 is SGHDT, CDR2 YYEEEE, per germline. CDR3 in amino acids: CASSFAGQATDTQYF. The CDR3 DNA reads TGTGCCAGCAGCTTCGCGGGACAGGCCACAGATACGCAGTATTTT.

The rearrangement joins TRBV9 to TRBJ2-1; 7 positions agree with TRBD2. V shed 0 bases and J 3 bases; nucleotides not matched to a gene: 6. This CDR3 has 16 amino acids. Germline loops: CDR1 SGDLS, CDR2 YYNGEE. Here the CDR3 DNA reads TGTGCCAGCAGCGTAGAGGGCGGGAGAAACTACAATGAGCAGTTCTTC. It specifies CASSVEGGRNYNEQFF.

This clone was seen only a few times. V gene TRBV13 combines with J gene TRBJ1-2, with a weak D call TRBD1 (5 bases). This CDR3 has 13 amino acids. V was shortened by 4 bases and J by 4 bases, with 10 bases between the two germline ends. CDR1 PRHDT and CDR2 FYEKMQ come from the germline V gene (reference sequence). The CDR3 loop is CASSSGTSYGYTF. The CDR3 DNA reads as TGTGCCAGCAGCTCCGGGACGTCCTATGGCTACACCTTC.